The source of this T cell receptor (beta chain) is a study of PD-1 blockade in mismatch repair-deficient tumors. Assay: immunoSEQ multiplex PCR; the TCRdb copy retains only in-frame clones and omits some. This table has around 68,000 clones, more than 75% appearing once. Per germline, CDR1 LGHNA and CDR2 YSLEER. V lost 1 base to trimming and J lost 0 bases, with 10 bases between them. The CDR3 is 15 residues long. This material consisted of peripheral blood, taken 2 weeks after starting pembrolizumab. The TCR originated in an adult with mismatch repair-deficient cancer. The rearrangement uses TRBV4-3 and TRBJ2-7, with D hard to call. Written as DNA, the CDR3 is TGCGCCAGCAGCCAAGCAGGAAAAAGCTCCTACGAGCAGTACTTC. This codes for CASSQAGKSSYEQYF.